The 28 T cell receptor beta chains listed next were all sequenced from one sample in a study of beta chain features in type 1 diabetes. Of the isolated RNA, all was reverse transcribed, and so the sequenced material was expressed TCRB transcripts. Sequenced by immunoSEQ multiplex PCR; TCRdb stores in-frame clones only, minus some. The table records over 120,000 clones, 8% to 13% of them present only once. Specimen: naive CD4+ T cells from blood. The receptors here all came from a man younger than 35 in good health.

This clone showed up just a few times. The chain couples TRBV9 to TRBJ1-3; D uncertain. Germline V gene sequence: CDR1 SGDLS, CDR2 YYNGEE. The ends were cut back, 0 bases at V and 0 bases at J, with 4 bases in the middle. The CDR3 totals 14 residues. As DNA, the CDR3 is TGTGCCAGCAGCGTAGGGAGCTCTGGAAACACCATATATTTT. It yields the protein CASSVGSSGNTIYF.

This clone was counted a few times. V gene TRBV6-6 combines with J gene TRBJ2-1, with TRBD2 as a possible D gene (5 bases). Trimming took off 7 bases at V and 1 base at J, with 14 bases between the two ends. The CDR3 contains 15 residues. Germline values: CDR1 MNHNY, CDR2 SVGAGI (reference sequence). CDR3 DNA: TGTGCCAGCACCAATGCCTGGGAGTCCTACAATGAGCAGTTCTTC. Amino acids: CASTNAWESYNEQFF.

This sequence joins TRBV6-5 and TRBJ2-2, with D perhaps TRBD1 (6 bases). Germline CDR1 and CDR2: MNHEY and SVGAGI. The V gene lost 2 bases and the J gene lost 2 bases, with 12 bases spanning the gap. This CDR3 comprises 16 residues. The DNA of the CDR3 is TGTGCCAGCAGTTACGTACAGGGTACTAACACCGGGGAGCTGTTTTTT. Translating it yields CASSYVQGTNTGELFF.

Only a few counts were recorded for this clone. V and J are TRBV19 and TRBJ1-2, with 7 bases lining up with TRBD1. Trimming took 3 bases from V and 0 from J; bases not matched to a gene: 1. Germline V gene sequence: CDR1 LNHDA, CDR2 SQIVND (reference sequence). The length of the CDR3 is 14 residues. The CDR3, as DNA: TGTGCCAGTAGTATCGACAGGGCTAACTATGGCTACACCTTC. Translated: CASSIDRANYGYTF.

This clone has only a few counts. The CDR3 DNA follows: TGTGCCTGGAGCCTTGGGACAGGCGAAAAACTGTTTTTT. This translates into CAWSLGTGEKLFF. This chain joins TRBV30 and TRBJ1-4, with 8 bases aligning to TRBD1. Germline CDR1 and CDR2: GTSNPN and SVGIG (reference sequence). J was trimmed by 8 bases and V by 3 bases; bases with no gene match: 5. There are 13 residues in the CDR3.

V usage is TRBV15 and J usage is TRBJ1-2; D unclear. CDR3 length: 16 residues. V was clipped by 0 bases and J by 4 bases, with 15 bases between them. The germline V gene encodes CDR1 LNHNV and CDR2 YYDKDF (reference sequence). The CDR3 is CATSREGGLAGYGYTF. CDR3 sequence (DNA): TGTGCCACCAGCAGAGAGGGCGGCTTGGCGGGCTATGGCTACACCTTC.

The chain combines TRBV18 with TRBJ1-1; D ambiguous. Trimming removed 2 bases at V and 3 bases at J, with 7 bases between. Germline V gene lookup returns CDR1 KGHSH and CDR2 LQKENI. The CDR3 is 13 residues long. The CDR3 region is CASSPGRDTEAFF. The CDR3, as DNA: TGTGCCAGCTCACCAGGGCGAGACACTGAAGCTTTCTTT. The whole variable domain, remainder taken from reference TRBV18 and TRBJ1-1, is NAGVMQNPRHLVRRRGQEARLRCSPMKGHSHVYWYRQLPEEGLKFMVYLQKENIIDESGMPKERFSAEFPKEGPSILRIQQVVRGDSAAYFCASSPGRDTEAFFGQGTRLTVV.

V is TRBV19 and J is TRBJ1-5, with D possibly TRBD1 on 5 matching bases. Trimming cost V 5 bases and J 2 bases, with 10 bases left between them. CDR1 is LNHDA and CDR2 is SQIVND in the germline V gene (reference sequence). The CDR3 runs 14 residues. CDR3 protein: CASSWQQGNQPQHF. CDR3 DNA sequence: TGTGCCAGTAGTTGGCAACAGGGCAATCAGCCCCAGCATTTT.

The chain joins TRBV10-2 to TRBJ2-7, with D maybe TRBD1 (6 bases). The CDR3 is made up of 13 amino acids. Germline V gene data show CDR1 as WSHSY and CDR2 as SAAADI. The V end was cut by 4 bases, the J end by 2 bases, with 9 bases between. The DNA of the CDR3 is TGCGCCAGCAGTGTGCAGGGGCCCTACGAGCAGTACTTC. Translated: CASSVQGPYEQYF.

V and J are TRBV7-8 and TRBJ1-5; D is uncertain. The germline V and J ends were trimmed by 1 base and 4 bases, with 5 bases remaining between them. This CDR3 is 13 amino acids long. Germline V gene lookup returns CDR1 SGHVS and CDR2 FQNEAQ. CDR3 sequence (DNA): TGTGCCAGCAGCTTAGATGAGAATCAGCCCCAGCATTTT. Its protein product is CASSLDENQPQHF.

The V and J genes are TRBV5-5 and TRBJ1-5; D possibly corresponds to TRBD1 (6 bases). Germline V lookup: CDR1 SGHKS, CDR2 YYEKEE (reference sequence). The ends were cut back, 4 bases at V and 1 base at J, with 12 bases in the middle. This CDR3 has 15 amino acids. The CDR3 nucleotides are TGTGCCAGCAGCGCAGGGGAGGGGAGCAATCAGCCCCAGCATTTT. Protein sequence: CASSAGEGSNQPQHF.

This sequence joins TRBV6-5 and TRBJ1-5; TRBD1 matches at 7 bases. Trimming at V came to 2 bases and at J to 2 bases, leaving 0 bases not matched to a gene. This CDR3 contains 14 residues. Per germline, CDR1 MNHEY and CDR2 SVGAGI. CDR3 sequence (DNA): TGTGCCAGCAGTTACACAGGGGGCAATCAGCCCCAGCATTTT. Translation: CASSYTGGNQPQHF.

This clone was counted only a few times. V usage is TRBV25-1 and J usage is TRBJ1-5; D not resolved. This CDR3 is 13 amino acids long. Germline V gives CDR1 MGHDK, CDR2 SYGVNS. The V end lost 2 bases, the J end lost 6 bases, and 8 bases lay between the germline ends. The CDR3 loop reads CASSEGPGQPQHF. CDR3 DNA sequence: TGTGCCAGCAGTGAAGGCCCAGGTCAGCCCCAGCATTTT.

V and J are TRBV4-1 and TRBJ1-5, with D hard to call. The V and J ends lost 0 bases and 0 bases respectively, with 6 bases between them. Germline V CDR1 and CDR2: MGHRA, YSYEKL. The CDR3 is made up of 15 amino acids. The CDR3 region is CASSQDRISNQPQHF. CDR3 bases: TGCGCCAGCAGCCAAGACAGGATTAGCAATCAGCCCCAGCATTTT.

This clone was counted only a few times. Here the CDR3 DNA reads TGTGCCAGCAGCGTAGGCGGGATTCCAGGGGAGACCCAGTACTTC. Protein: CASSVGGIPGETQYF. This chain joins TRBV9 and TRBJ2-5, with D perhaps TRBD2 (6 bases). The CDR3 has 15 amino acids. Deletions cut 0 bases from V and 5 bases from J, with 14 bases between. In germline, CDR1 is SGDLS, CDR2 YYNGEE.

A few counts support this clone. This sequence joins TRBV7-2 and TRBJ2-5; 10 nucleotides agree with TRBD2. The V gene end was trimmed by 5 bases and the J gene end by 5 bases; junction bases not matched to a gene: 8. CDR1 is SGHTA and CDR2 is FQGNSA in the germline V gene. The CDR3 is 15 amino acids. The CDR3 loop is CASSQRSGGAETQYF. CDR3 in DNA: TGTGCCAGCAGCCAGAGAAGCGGGGGGGCCGAGACCCAGTACTTC.

This rearrangement joins TRBV7-3 to TRBJ2-3; 9 bases are a match to TRBD1. CDR3 length: 14 residues. The V segment lost 5 bases and the J segment 1 base; nucleotides outside the gene matches: 1. The V gene's germline CDR1 is SGHTA and CDR2 FQGTGA. The CDR3 DNA sequence: TGTGCCAGCAGCCGGACAGGGGGCACAGATACGCAGTATTTT. It yields the protein CASSRTGGTDTQYF.

This clone was seen only a few times. The V and J genes are TRBV29-1 and TRBJ2-1; TRBD2 matches 12 bases. There are 15 residues in the CDR3. The trim removed 3 bases at V and 9 bases at J, leaving 9 bases unmatched. CDR1 and CDR2 (germline): SQVTM, ANQGSEA. CDR3 bases: TGCAGCGTTGAGTGGCCGCTAGCGGGGGGGGCTGAGCAGTTCTTC. Amino acid sequence: CSVEWPLAGGAEQFF.

The chain combines TRBV5-1 with TRBJ1-2; 7 bases are shared with TRBD1. With V trimmed by 0 bases and J by 14 bases, 10 bases remained unmatched. The CDR3 sequence is 13 residues long. The V gene's germline CDR1 is SGHRS and CDR2 YFSETQ. CDR3 DNA sequence: TGCGCCAGCAGCTTGGAAGAGGGGGCAAAGGGGACCTTC. Encoded protein: CASSLEEGAKGTF.

The chain joins TRBV6-6 to TRBJ2-2; 7 nucleotides match TRBD1. V shed 10 bases, J shed 6 bases, and the junction held 11 bases outside the gene matches. This CDR3 has 14 residues. Germline loops: CDR1 MNHNY, CDR2 SVGAGI (reference sequence). As DNA, the CDR3 is TGTGCCACTCATTTGGGGGACAGACCCGGGGAGCTGTTTTTT. Its translation is CATHLGDRPGELFF.

This clone was picked up many times. J is TRBJ2-5 and V is TRBV29-1, with TRBD1 matching over 9 bases. V shed 7 bases and J 5 bases; nucleotides not matched to a gene: 8. This CDR3 is built from 13 residues. Germline values: CDR1 SQVTM, CDR2 ANQGSEA. DNA for the CDR3: TGCAGCGGAAACAGGGGGCGCGGGGAGACCCAGTACTTC. It yields the protein CSGNRGRGETQYF.

This clone was counted only a few times. The chain joins TRBV15 to TRBJ2-2; D gene unclear. The length of the CDR3 is 11 residues. Per the germline V gene, CDR1 is LNHNV and CDR2 is YYDKDF (reference sequence). The V end was cut by 8 bases, the J end by 9 bases, with 10 bases between. The CDR3 DNA follows: TGTGCCACCGCAGAACACCGGGAGCTGTTTTTT. Its translation is CATAEHRELFF.

This clone was seen a handful of times. CDR3 DNA: TGCGCCAGCAGCTTGTTGGGACAGGGGGATTCACCCCTCCACTTT. This translates into CASSLLGQGDSPLHF. This chain links TRBV5-1 with TRBJ1-6, with TRBD1 matching over 11 bases. The V and J ends lost 1 base and 8 bases, in that order; junction bases with no gene match: 2. This CDR3 spans 15 amino acids. The germline V gene has CDR1 SGHRS and CDR2 YFSETQ. The full variable domain, with the rest looked up from reference TRBV5-1 and TRBJ1-6, is KAGVTQTPRYLIKTRGQQVTLSCSPISGHRSVSWYQQTPGQGLQFLFEYFSETQRNKGNFPGRFSGRQFSNSRSEMNVSTLELGDSALYLCASSLLGQGDSPLHFGNGTRLTVT.

At least ten counts were recorded for this clone. The rearrangement links TRBV4-1 to TRBJ1-2, with a weak D call TRBD1 (5 bases). Germline V CDR1 and CDR2: MGHRA, YSYEKL. CDR3 length: 13 amino acids. Trimming removed 4 bases at V and 5 bases at J, with 11 bases between. The CDR3 here is CASSLGLEYGYTF. CDR3 bases: TGCGCCAGCAGCCTGGGACTGGAATATGGCTACACCTTC.

This clone has more than one count but fewer than ten. The chain has TRBV5-6 and TRBJ2-2; TRBD2 matches 9 bases. V trimming: 4 bases; J trimming: 3 bases; junction bases outside the gene matches: 7. Per germline, CDR1 SGHDT and CDR2 YYEEEE. The CDR3 covers 16 residues. CDR3 region: CASSLALAGYTGELFF. The DNA for the CDR3 is TGTGCCAGCAGCCTTGCGCTAGCGGGATACACCGGGGAGCTGTTTTTT. The full variable domain, rest sourced from reference TRBV5-6 and TRBJ2-2, is DAGVTQSPTHLIKTRGQQVTLRCSPKSGHDTVSWYQQALGQGPQFIFQYYEEEERQRGNFPDRFSGHQFPNYSSELNVNALLLGDSALYLCASSLALAGYTGELFFGEGSRLTVL.

The rearrangement uses TRBV30 and TRBJ2-3; no clear D gene. CDR3 length equals 11 residues. Trimming removed 0 bases at V and 11 bases at J, with 9 bases between. CDR1 GTSNPN and CDR2 SVGIG come from the germline V gene (reference sequence). CDR3 in DNA: TGTGCCTGGAGTGTACAAGTTATGCAGTATTTT. It encodes CAWSVQVMQYF.

This clone turned up a few times. The chain recombines TRBV5-6 with TRBJ1-6; 7 bases are a match to TRBD1. Trimming removed 2 bases from V and 9 bases from J; junction bases left unmatched: 8. The germline V gene encodes CDR1 SGHDT and CDR2 YYEEEE. There are 15 residues in the CDR3. The CDR3: CASSFGEGAGSPLHF. CDR3 in DNA: TGTGCCAGCAGCTTTGGTGAGGGGGCGGGTTCACCCCTCCACTTT.

The chain joins TRBV5-4 to TRBJ2-1, with 9 bases that match TRBD2. Germline CDR1 reads SGHNT; CDR2 reads YYREEE (reference sequence). The J segment lost 6 bases and the V segment lost 4 bases, leaving 11 bases of the junction unmatched. This CDR3 contains 16 residues. The CDR3 here is CASSHAGGGVGNEQFF. In DNA form, the CDR3 reads TGTGCCAGCAGCCATGCGGGCGGGGGGGTCGGCAATGAGCAGTTCTTC. The full variable domain, its missing parts supplied by reference TRBV5-4 and TRBJ2-1, is ETGVTQSPTHLIKTRGQQVTLRCSSQSGHNTVSWYQQALGQGPQFIFQYYREEENGRGNFPPRFSGLQFPNYSSELNVNALELDDSALYLCASSHAGGGVGNEQFFGPGTRLTVL.